One sample yielded the 30 T cell receptor beta chains listed below, sequenced in a study of shared clonotypes between healthy human individuals. Repertoires were generated with immunoSEQ multiplex PCR, while TCRdb's copy carries only in-frame clones and drops some. Found here are approximately 500,000 clones, about 85% of them singletons; the top ten hold roughly 13%. The sequenced sample consisted of PBMCs. The receptors come from a woman aged 40 to 50 in good health. Some clones in this sample may be carry-over from other donors' samples.

A remark on this clone: It differs at one base from a far larger clone, so likely a read error. Distinct nucleotide sequences in the sample also encode this CDR3. The CDR3 sequence is CASSARDSSYNEQFF. Written as DNA, the CDR3 is TGTGCCAGCAGCGCCCGGGACAGCTCCTACAATGAGCAGTTCTTC. The rearrangement links TRBV9 to TRBJ2-1; 7 bases are a match to TRBD1. Germline V lookup: CDR1 SGDLS, CDR2 YYNGEE. Germline trimming cut 3 bases from V and 0 bases from J; bases unmatched to any gene: 3. The CDR3 covers 15 residues.

Comment on this clone: A far larger clone is off by one base, so a read error is likely. This same CDR3 is encoded by further DNA sequences in the sample. V gene TRBV30 combines with J gene TRBJ1-4, with TRBD1 matching 9 bases. The germline gives CDR1 GTSNPN, CDR2 SVGIG (reference sequence). With 8 bases clipped from V and 6 bases from J, the junction kept 10 bases outside the gene matches. There are 14 residues in the CDR3. The CDR3, as DNA: TGTGCCAGGGAGGACCGGACAGGGGATGAAAAACTGTTTTTT. This translates into CAREDRTGDEKLFF.

With regard to this clone: A read error is the likely source, as a far larger clone sits one nucleotide away. V usage is TRBV5-6 and J usage is TRBJ2-1, with TRBD2 matching 11 bases. Losses at the gene ends were 5 bases for V and 5 bases for J; bases not matched to a gene: 6. CDR3 length equals 15 residues. Germline V lookup: CDR1 SGHDT, CDR2 YYEEEE. The CDR3: CASSISGRANNEQFF. The CDR3 DNA reads TGTGCCAGCAGTATTAGCGGGAGGGCCAACAATGAGCAGTTCTTC.

J is TRBJ1-4 and V is TRBV5-1, with 12 bases lining up with TRBD1. CDR1 is SGHRS and CDR2 is YFSETQ in the germline V gene. The CDR3 length is 14 residues. V dropped 4 bases and J dropped 7; count of bases not matched to a gene: 2. The CDR3 nucleotides read TGCGCCAGCAGCGGGACAGGGGGCGGTGAAAAACTGTTTTTT. This translates into CASSGTGGGEKLFF.

The chain employs TRBV30 and TRBJ1-5; 7 bases align to TRBD1. Germline lookup yields CDR1 GTSNPN and CDR2 SVGIG (reference sequence). Trimming removed 2 bases from V and 0 bases from J; junction bases left unmatched: 7. The CDR3 length is 16 residues. The CDR3 coding sequence is TGTGCCTGGAGTCGACCGGGACAGTATAGCAATCAGCCCCAGCATTTT. Protein product: CAWSRPGQYSNQPQHF.

This chain links TRBV4-3 with TRBJ2-5; 14 nucleotides align to TRBD2. Unmatched junction bases numbered 2, after V lost 4 bases and J lost 4 bases. The CDR3 runs 15 residues. Germline V gives CDR1 LGHNA, CDR2 YSLEER. CDR3 coding DNA: TGCGCCAGCAGCCGAGGGACTAGCGGGGGAGAGACCCAGTACTTC. It translates to CASSRGTSGGETQYF.

The V gene is TRBV5-4, the J gene TRBJ1-2; 9 bases match TRBD1. The CDR3 consists of 15 residues. V gave up 0 bases and J gave up 6 bases; unmatched junction bases: 6. CDR1 is SGHNT and CDR2 is YYREEE in the germline V gene (reference sequence). CDR3 sequence reads: CASSLVGDRVNGYTF. CDR3 sequence (DNA): TGTGCCAGCAGCTTGGTGGGGGACAGGGTAAATGGCTACACCTTC.

The chain employs TRBV2 and TRBJ2-5, with 8 positions matching TRBD2. This CDR3 is built from 13 residues. The germline gives CDR1 SNHLY, CDR2 FYNNEI. CDR3 residues: CATTGGTQETQYF. The CDR3, as DNA: TGTGCAACCACGGGGGGGACTCAAGAGACCCAGTACTTC.

This clone was detected only a few times. This same CDR3 is encoded by further DNA sequences in the sample. This sequence joins TRBV11-1 and TRBJ2-5; 13 bases are shared with TRBD2. The J call could be wrong; TRBJ2-7 is a better fit for the DNA end. The V gene's germline CDR1 is SGHAT and CDR2 FQDESV (reference sequence). CDR3 length: 15 amino acids. In DNA, the CDR3 is TGTGCCAGCAGCTTTGGGGGACTAGCGGGAAGCGAGCAGTACTTC. It specifies CASSFGGLAGSEQYF.

In regard to this clone: This likely stems from a read error, as it lies one base from a far larger clone. The chain couples TRBV30 to TRBJ2-7, with D perhaps TRBD1 (6 bases). Trimming removed 3 bases at V and 3 bases at J, with 12 bases between. Per the germline V gene, CDR1 is GTSNPN and CDR2 is SVGIG (reference sequence). The CDR3 loop spans 13 amino acids. CDR3: CAWSRDTLYEQYF. The CDR3 nucleotides read TGTGCCTGGAGCCGGGACACCCTCTACGAGCAGTACTTC.

The V and J genes are TRBV7-8 and TRBJ2-7, with D perhaps being TRBD1 or TRBD2 (5 bases each). The ends were cut back, 4 bases at V and 3 bases at J, with 16 bases in the middle. The CDR3 extends over 15 amino acids. Looked up from germline, CDR1 is SGHVS and CDR2 is FQNEAQ. CDR3 sequence reads: CASSSKGPSYYEQYF. CDR3 coding DNA: TGTGCCAGCAGCTCTAAGGGACCCTCCTACTACGAGCAGTACTTC.

J is TRBJ2-5 and V is TRBV18; 12 nucleotides match TRBD2. Germline values: CDR1 KGHSH, CDR2 LQKENI. V lost 3 bases to trimming and J lost 5 bases; unmatched junction nucleotides: 7. The CDR3 runs 16 residues. The CDR3 nucleotides are TGTGCCAGCTCACCCATACCGACTAGCGGGAGTGAGACCCAGTACTTC. Amino acids: CASSPIPTSGSETQYF. The full variable domain, its missing parts supplied by reference TRBV18 and TRBJ2-5, is NAGVMQNPRHLVRRRGQEARLRCSPMKGHSHVYWYRQLPEEGLKFMVYLQKENIIDESGMPKERFSAEFPKEGPSILRIQQVVRGDSAAYFCASSPIPTSGSETQYFGPGTRLLVL.

V usage is TRBV29-1 and J usage is TRBJ2-3, with 7 nucleotides matching TRBD2. J lost 3 bases, V lost 1 base, and 7 bases had no gene match. The V gene's germline CDR1 is SQVTM and CDR2 ANQGSEA. The CDR3 extends over 15 amino acids. This chain's CDR3 is CSVEGGVGRTDTQYF. In DNA form, the CDR3 reads TGCAGCGTTGAAGGGGGAGTCGGGAGGACAGATACGCAGTATTTT.

The V gene is TRBV28, the J gene TRBJ2-1; the match to TRBD2 covers 9 bases. Unmatched junction bases numbered 6, after V lost 4 bases and J lost 8 bases. The CDR3 runs to 14 residues. Germline-derived CDR1 and CDR2 are MDHEN and SYDVKM. The CDR3 region is CASSYGTSSHEQFF. In nucleotides, the CDR3 is TGTGCCAGCAGTTACGGGACTAGCTCCCATGAGCAGTTCTTC.

This rearrangement joins TRBV28 to TRBJ1-1, with 11 bases lining up with TRBD1. Germline CDR1 MDHEN, CDR2 SYDVKM. The CDR3 runs 14 residues. The V and J ends lost 3 bases and 4 bases, in that order; junction bases with no gene match: 1. CDR3 DNA: TGTGCCAGCAGTTTGGACAGGGGGCCCACTGAAGCTTTCTTT. Encoded protein: CASSLDRGPTEAFF. Looking up the rest from reference TRBV28 and TRBJ1-1 gives the full variable domain: DVKVTQSSRYLVKRTGEKVFLECVQDMDHENMFWYRQDPGLGLRLIYFSYDVKMKEKGDIPEGYSVSREKKERFSLILESASTNQTSMYLCASSLDRGPTEAFFGQGTRLTVV.

The rearrangement links TRBV4-2 to TRBJ1-5; 8 bases fit TRBD1. Losses at the gene ends were 2 bases for V and 7 bases for J; bases not matched to a gene: 7. CDR3 length equals 15 residues. The germline V gene has CDR1 LGHNA and CDR2 YNFKEQ. The chain's CDR3 is CASSQSPGGAQPQHF. The CDR3 DNA is TGTGCCAGCAGCCAATCCCCAGGGGGCGCGCAGCCCCAGCATTTT.

CDR3 in DNA: TGTGCCAGCCCCAAGGGACAGGGGGGCGGCTACACCTTC. It codes for CASPKGQGGGYTF. The chain employs TRBV21-1 and TRBJ1-2; the table's D call of TRBD1 was not tested on the DNA. TRBV21-1 is given as a pseudogene. This CDR3 spans 13 amino acids.

This sequence joins TRBV6-5 and TRBJ1-1, with a possible D match to TRBD1 (6 bases). The CDR3 is 14 amino acids. Deletions cut 4 bases from V and 2 bases from J, with 11 bases between. Germline assignment: CDR1 MNHEY and CDR2 SVGAGI. The CDR3 nucleotides are TGTGCCAGCAGTTCCTACAGGGTAAACACTGAAGCTTTCTTT. Translating gives CASSSYRVNTEAFF.

A remark on this clone: Since a far larger clone is one base different, this is likely a read error. V usage is TRBV28 and J usage is TRBJ1-1; D perhaps matches TRBD1 (5 bases). The CDR3 has 14 amino acids. Germline lookup yields CDR1 MDHEN and CDR2 SYDVKM. The V and J ends lost 7 bases and 3 bases respectively, with 15 bases between them. CDR3 nucleotide sequence: TGTGCCAGCATCAGACAGTGGGCGGACACTGAAGCTTTCTTT. Residues: CASIRQWADTEAFF.

Regarding this clone: Sequence at one end of the junction differs from germline and may be a read error. The chain uses TRBV5-1 and TRBJ2-1; D is unclear. The length of the CDR3 is 11 residues. Germline CDR1 is SGHRS and CDR2 is YFSETQ. The chain's CDR3 is CASSLSGRLIF. CDR3 DNA sequence: TGCGCCAGCAGCTTGTCTGGACGACTGATCTTC. Full variable domain (outside the CDR3, taken from reference TRBV5-1 and TRBJ2-1): KAGVTQTPRYLIKTRGQQVTLSCSPISGHRSVSWYQQTPGQGLQFLFEYFSETQRNKGNFPGRFSGRQFSNSRSEMNVSTLELGDSALYLCASSLSGRLIFGPGTRLTVL.

The chain employs TRBV27 and TRBJ2-7; D remains unclear. The CDR3 runs 13 residues. Germline V gene sequence: CDR1 MNHEY, CDR2 SMNVEV (reference sequence). Trimming removed 6 bases from V and 6 bases from J, with 15 bases in between. The CDR3 is CASSTHKVGEQYF. The CDR3 DNA follows: TGTGCCAGCAGCACACACAAGGTGGGCGAGCAGTACTTC.

This clone has only a few counts. V usage is TRBV10-3 and J usage is TRBJ1-3, with a possible D match to TRBD1 (5 bases). V was pared by 2 bases and J by 0 bases, with 11 bases between. The germline CDR1 and CDR2 sequences are ENHRY and SYGVKD. This CDR3 region has 16 residues. CDR3 loop: CAISERTTSSGNTIYF. DNA of the CDR3: TGTGCCATCAGTGAGAGGACAACAAGCTCTGGAAACACCATATATTTT.

This rearrangement joins TRBV11-2 to TRBJ1-1, with 7 bases identical to TRBD1. Germline V gives CDR1 SGHAT, CDR2 FQNNGV. With V trimmed by 5 bases and J by 1 base, 4 bases remained unmatched. This CDR3 spans 14 amino acids. For the CDR3, the DNA is TGTGCCAGCAGCCTAGGACAGGCGAACACTGAAGCTTTCTTT. Amino acid sequence: CASSLGQANTEAFF.

Details on this clone: With a far larger clone one base away, a read error is the likely cause. The chain recombines TRBV19 with TRBJ2-7, with TRBD1 matching 8 bases. CDR1 is LNHDA, CDR2 SQIVND, per germline (reference sequence). This CDR3 spans 15 amino acids. Trimming removed 7 bases from V and 3 bases from J; junction bases left unmatched: 11. CDR3 amino acids: CASNQGTGGHYEQYF. The CDR3 DNA sequence: TGTGCCAGTAACCAGGGGACAGGAGGACACTACGAGCAGTACTTC.

This chain links TRBV5-1 with TRBJ2-2; D is possibly TRBD2 (6 bases). The germline gives CDR1 SGHRS, CDR2 YFSETQ. CDR3 length: 14 amino acids. V was shortened by 4 bases and J by 7 bases, with 14 bases between the two germline ends. The DNA of the CDR3 is TGCGCCAGCAGCCTCCGACCCGGGGGCGGGGAGCTGTTTTTT. It encodes CASSLRPGGGELFF.

V and J are TRBV10-3 and TRBJ2-3, with D unclear. V gave up 4 bases and J gave up 6 bases, with 8 bases separating them. This CDR3 spans 12 amino acids. Germline CDR1 and CDR2: ENHRY and SYGVKD. CDR3: CAISGTEDTQYF. DNA of the CDR3: TGTGCCATCAGTGGGACCGAGGATACGCAGTATTTT.

A note on this clone: Germline is not matched at one junction end, which may reflect a read error. V is TRBV19 and J is TRBJ2-1; 12 nucleotides agree with TRBD2. The CDR3 runs 16 residues. Germline CDR1 LNHDA, CDR2 SQIVND (reference sequence). CDR3 in DNA: TGTGCCAGTGGTATGACTAGCGGGAGCTCCTACAATGAGCAGTTCTTC. Translation gives CASGMTSGSSYNEQFF.

The V and J genes are TRBV6-5 and TRBJ2-7; D gene unclear. CDR1 is MNHEY and CDR2 is SVGAGI in the germline V gene. The CDR3 covers 15 residues. V was trimmed by 6 bases and J by 2 bases, leaving 17 bases between them. The DNA for the CDR3 is TGTGCCAGCAGCCGATCCCTTCGAGGCCCCTACGAGCAGTACTTC. This codes for CASSRSLRGPYEQYF.

The gene calls are TRBV5-8 and TRBJ2-7, with D hard to call. There are 15 residues in the CDR3. The germline V gene encodes CDR1 SGHTS and CDR2 YDEGEE. V lost 0 bases to trimming and J lost 0 bases, with 10 bases between them. This CDR3 is CASSLEVGTSYEQYF. CDR3 in DNA: TGTGCCAGCAGCTTGGAGGTCGGAACCTCCTACGAGCAGTACTTC. Combining the CDR3 with reference TRBV5-8 and TRBJ2-7 gives the whole variable domain EAGVTQSPTHLIKTRGQQATLRCSPISGHTSVYWYQQALGLGLQFLLWYDEGEERNRGNFPPRFSGRQFPNYSSELNVNALELEDSALYLCASSLEVGTSYEQYFGPGTRLTVT.

The chain carries TRBV9 and TRBJ2-1; TRBD1 matches 8 bases. CDR3 length equals 13 residues. The germline gives CDR1 SGDLS, CDR2 YYNGEE. The V gene end was trimmed by 4 bases and the J gene end by 6 bases; junction bases not matched to a gene: 3. The CDR3 sequence: CASSIGQGNEQFF. The CDR3 DNA follows: TGTGCCAGCAGCATAGGACAGGGCAATGAGCAGTTCTTC.